These 12 T cell receptor beta chains were sequenced from one sample in a study of cytomegalovirus exposure and HLA in healthy donors. The protocol was immunoSEQ multiplex PCR, while the TCRdb copy is restricted to in-frame clones and leaves out a portion. The sample includes around 150,000 clones, roughly four fifths of them seen just once. The sequencing sample was made of PBMCs. The receptors were sampled from a man aged 25 to 40 in good health and CMV-seropositive.

This chain connects TRBV5-1 to TRBJ1-2; tentatively, D is TRBD1 (6 bases). CDR1 is SGHRS and CDR2 is YFSETQ in the germline V gene. V dropped 4 bases and J dropped 2 bases, with 15 bases sitting between them. This CDR3 is 15 amino acids long. The CDR3 is CASSTQAGTNYGYTF. DNA for the CDR3: TGCGCCAGCAGCACTCAGGCCGGGACAAACTATGGCTACACCTTC.

V and J are TRBV19 and TRBJ1-2; TRBD1 matches 7 bases. J gave up 4 bases and V 7 bases, and 12 bases lay outside the gene matches. This CDR3 region has 15 residues. CDR1 and CDR2 from the germline V gene are LNHDA and SQIVND (reference sequence). The CDR3 here is CASTESSTGAYGYTF. The CDR3 nucleotides are TGTGCCAGTACCGAGTCCTCCACAGGGGCCTATGGCTACACCTTC.

This sequence joins TRBV7-2 and TRBJ2-5; 10 nucleotides line up with TRBD1. V lost 5 bases to trimming and J lost 4 bases; unmatched junction nucleotides: 4. The CDR3 is 14 amino acids. From germline, CDR1 is SGHTA and CDR2 FQGNSA. CDR3 bases: TGTGCCAGCAGCCCCGACAGGGGGCGAGAGACCCAGTACTTC. This sequence encodes CASSPDRGRETQYF.

The V gene is TRBV14, the J gene TRBJ2-5; 8 positions agree with TRBD2. Germline V gene data show CDR1 as SGHDN and CDR2 as FVKESK. This CDR3 spans 17 amino acids. Trimming took 1 base from V and 2 from J; bases not matched to a gene: 9. The CDR3 nucleotides read TGTGCCAGCAGCCAAGTCGTCGGGGGGGCGCCTCAAGAGACCCAGTACTTC. The encoded protein is CASSQVVGGAPQETQYF.

The V and J genes are TRBV4-2 and TRBJ1-1, with D possibly TRBD1 on 5 matching bases. The CDR3 has 15 amino acids. Germline CDR1 and CDR2: LGHNA and YNFKEQ. Trimming pared 0 bases from V and 10 bases from J, leaving 18 bases between. The CDR3 DNA reads as TGTGCCAGCAGCCAAGATCAGTTCGAAGGTGGGGCAGCTTTCTTT. Translation: CASSQDQFEGGAAFF.

The J gene is TRBJ2-7, the V gene TRBV7-9; D may be TRBD2 (5 bases). CDR1 and CDR2 from the germline V gene are SEHNR and FQNEAQ (reference sequence). V dropped 0 bases and J dropped 4 bases, with 7 bases sitting between them. This CDR3 is 13 amino acids long. DNA for the CDR3: TGTGCCAGCAGCTTAGCCGGGGATTACGAGCAGTACTTC. Translating gives CASSLAGDYEQYF.

The CDR3 sequence is CASSEGGVESGELFF. The DNA for the CDR3 is TGTGCCAGCTCCGAGGGAGGGGTGGAGAGCGGGGAGCTGTTTTTT. The V and J genes are TRBV6-1 and TRBJ2-2, with 7 bases lining up with TRBD2. Trimming cost V 8 bases and J 7 bases; bases outside gene matches: 13. The germline V gene has CDR1 MNHNS and CDR2 SASEGT. The CDR3 contains 15 residues.

About this clone itself: A junction end diverges from the germline sequence, so it may reflect a read error. The chain's CDR3 is CASSLDFSSNEQFF. As DNA, the CDR3 is TGTGCCAGCAGTCTGGACTTTTCCTCCAATGAGCAGTTCTTC. The chain uses TRBV6-4 and TRBJ2-1; a weak D match, TRBD2 (5 bases). CDR3 length equals 14 residues. Germline CDR1 MRHNA, CDR2 SNTAGT.

The rearrangement links TRBV5-1 to TRBJ2-5, with 11 bases identical to TRBD2. CDR1 SGHRS and CDR2 YFSETQ come from the germline V gene. Trimming at V came to 1 base and at J to 6 bases, leaving 2 bases not matched to a gene. This CDR3 spans 14 amino acids. The CDR3 reads CASSLTSGSKTQYF. The CDR3 DNA reads as TGCGCCAGCAGCTTGACTAGCGGGAGTAAGACCCAGTACTTC.

This chain links TRBV19 with TRBJ2-1; D is unresolved. There are 12 residues in the CDR3. In germline, CDR1 is LNHDA, CDR2 SQIVND (reference sequence). The V gene lost 1 base and the J gene lost 12 bases, with 10 bases spanning the gap. CDR3 coding DNA: TGTGCCAGTAGTATAGGGAGTAGTAGGCAGTTCTTC. Its protein is CASSIGSSRQFF.

This rearrangement joins TRBV28 to TRBJ2-7; 7 bases fit TRBD1. The germline V gene encodes CDR1 MDHEN and CDR2 SYDVKM. The CDR3 has 12 residues. Here the CDR3 DNA reads TGTGTAGTAGGGGGCTTTTCCTACGAGCAGTACTTC. Amino acids: CVVGGFSYEQYF.

The V and J genes are TRBV23-1 and TRBJ2-7, with TRBD1 as a possible D gene (5 bases). TRBV23-1 has ORF status, its function being uncertain. Deletions cut 6 bases from V and 0 bases from J, with 12 bases between. The CDR3 spans 14 residues. This CDR3 is CASSHPGNSYEQYF. CDR3 DNA: TGCGCCAGCAGCCACCCAGGGAACTCCTACGAGCAGTACTTC.